The 18 T cell receptor beta chains listed next were all sequenced from one sample in a study of memory CD4+ T cells and cytomegalovirus serostatus. The table came from immunoSEQ multiplex PCR; TCRdb's copy has only in-frame clones and leaves some out. The data hold 75,000 to 90,000 clones, with over 80% observed a single time. Single viable CD3+CD4+CD8-CD45RO+ cells were sorted as the memory CD4+ T cells. The sequencing input was memory CD4+ T cells from blood. The receptors stem from an adult in good health and CMV-seronegative.

The chain joins TRBV5-1 to TRBJ2-7, with a tentative D call TRBD1 (5 bases). The CDR3 extends over 14 amino acids. CDR1 is SGHRS and CDR2 is YFSETQ in the germline V gene. V dropped 0 bases and J dropped 1 base, with 8 bases sitting between them. In DNA form, the CDR3 reads TGCGCCAGCAGCTTGGCGGACACTTCCTACGAGCAGTACTTC. Translated: CASSLADTSYEQYF.

The genes are TRBV6-1 and TRBJ1-2; unclear D gene. The CDR3 is made up of 17 amino acids. Germline CDR1 reads MNHNS; CDR2 reads SASEGT. V lost 2 bases and J lost 6, with 22 bases in between. This CDR3 is CASSENLEGRGFNGYTF. The CDR3 nucleotides read TGTGCCAGCAGTGAAAACCTGGAAGGGCGAGGGTTTAATGGCTACACCTTC.

The rearrangement uses TRBV5-4 and TRBJ2-2; 8 bases match TRBD2. The V and J ends lost 9 bases and 1 base, in that order; junction bases with no gene match: 11. CDR3 length: 16 residues. In germline, CDR1 is SGHNT, CDR2 YYREEE (reference sequence). The CDR3 region has the DNA TGTGCCACCCAGAGGTTTACTAGCGGGAACACCGGGGAGCTGTTTTTT. Translating it yields CATQRFTSGNTGELFF. Looking up the rest from reference TRBV5-4 and TRBJ2-2 gives the full variable domain: ETGVTQSPTHLIKTRGQQVTLRCSSQSGHNTVSWYQQALGQGPQFIFQYYREEENGRGNFPPRFSGLQFPNYSSELNVNALELDDSALYLCATQRFTSGNTGELFFGEGSRLTVL.

The chain employs TRBV6-6 and TRBJ1-2; a possible D gene is TRBD1 (6 bases). CDR1 and CDR2 from the germline V gene are MNHNY and SVGAGI (reference sequence). V gave up 7 bases and J gave up 4 bases, with 19 bases separating them. This CDR3 is 15 amino acids long. CDR3 nucleotide sequence: TGTGCCAGCACCGACAGTGGGGGCGCGGGCTATGGCTACACCTTC. Amino acid sequence: CASTDSGGAGYGYTF.

The chain carries TRBV18 and TRBJ2-7, with unresolved D. Germline V gene sequence: CDR1 KGHSH, CDR2 LQKENI. The CDR3 totals 19 residues. Trimming stripped 0 bases from V and 3 bases from J, with 24 bases between. As DNA, the CDR3 is TGTGCCAGCTCACCACCGGAGACGGCAGAAAGCCTGAGTCACTACGAGCAGTACTTC. Its translation: CASSPPETAESLSHYEQYF.

The chain is built from TRBV28 and TRBJ2-5; 9 bases agree with TRBD1. Per the germline V gene, CDR1 is MDHEN and CDR2 is SYDVKM. This CDR3 is 15 amino acids long. V shed 5 bases, J shed 3 bases, and the junction held 7 bases outside the gene matches. The CDR3 coding sequence is TGTGCCAGCAGTCCCCCAGGACAGGGGAAAGAGACCCAGTACTTC. Translated: CASSPPGQGKETQYF. The whole variable domain, remainder taken from reference TRBV28 and TRBJ2-5, is DVKVTQSSRYLVKRTGEKVFLECVQDMDHENMFWYRQDPGLGLRLIYFSYDVKMKEKGDIPEGYSVSREKKERFSLILESASTNQTSMYLCASSPPGQGKETQYFGPGTRLLVL.

This clone showed up just once. The J gene is TRBJ2-7, the V gene TRBV28; D ambiguous. Trimming pared 1 base from V and 3 bases from J, leaving 13 bases between. The CDR3 covers 15 residues. Germline V gene data show CDR1 as MDHEN and CDR2 as SYDVKM. CDR3 protein: CASSLLSVDRYEQYF. The CDR3 region has the DNA TGTGCCAGCAGTTTATTGTCCGTGGACCGCTACGAGCAGTACTTC.

This clone was observed a handful of times. The V and J genes are TRBV2 and TRBJ1-3; no clear D. V was pared by 6 bases and J by 6 bases, with 12 bases between. The V gene's germline CDR1 is SNHLY and CDR2 FYNNEI. The CDR3 runs to 13 residues. The CDR3 here is CASSEQHTNTIYF. CDR3 bases: TGTGCCAGCAGCGAACAGCATACAAACACCATATATTTT. The entire variable domain, with the rest obtained from reference TRBV2 and TRBJ1-3, is as follows: EPEVTQTPSHQVTQMGQEVILRCVPISNHLYFYWYRQILGQKVEFLVSFYNNEISEKSEIFDDQFSVERPDGSNFTLKIRSTKLEDSAMYFCASSEQHTNTIYFGEGSWLTVV.

The chain joins TRBV9 to TRBJ1-1; D call uncertain. CDR1 SGDLS and CDR2 YYNGEE come from the germline V gene. The CDR3 has 15 amino acids. V was pared by 0 bases and J by 0 bases, with 9 bases between. CDR3 region: CASSVGPILNTEAFF. The CDR3 bases are TGTGCCAGCAGCGTAGGCCCAATCTTGAACACTGAAGCTTTCTTT.

The chain is built from TRBV27 and TRBJ2-7; D ambiguous. Germline CDR1 MNHEY, CDR2 SMNVEV (reference sequence). The V end was cut by 2 bases, the J end by 5 bases, with 16 bases between. The CDR3 has 15 amino acids. CDR3 bases: TGTGCCAGCAGTTTAGGGATCGGCCCCAGCCACGAGCAGTACTTC. Translation: CASSLGIGPSHEQYF.

As for this clone: This sample also contains other DNA sequences that code for the same CDR3. The chain joins TRBV30 to TRBJ2-5; TRBD2 matches at 15 bases. V lost 0 bases, J lost 5 bases, and 7 bases stayed unmatched. CDR1 and CDR2 (germline): GTSNPN, SVGIG (reference sequence). CDR3 length: 17 amino acids. As DNA, the CDR3 is TGTGCCTGGAGTGTAGGACTAGCGGGGGGGCTCCGGGAGACCCAGTACTTC. Its protein product is CAWSVGLAGGLRETQYF.

This clone has only one observation. The chain employs TRBV11-2 and TRBJ1-4; tentatively, D is TRBD1 (5 bases). V was cut by 3 bases and J by 7 bases, with 18 bases left in between. Germline V gene lookup returns CDR1 SGHAT and CDR2 FQNNGV. The CDR3 runs 16 residues. The CDR3 DNA sequence: TGTGCCAGCAGCTTCGGCAGGGCCGTACTGGGTGAAAAACTGTTTTTT. Protein product: CASSFGRAVLGEKLFF. The full variable domain, rest sourced from reference TRBV11-2 and TRBJ1-4, is EAGVAQSPRYKIIEKRQSVAFWCNPISGHATLYWYQQILGQGPKLLIQFQNNGVVDDSQLPKDRFSAERLKGVDSTLKIQPAKLEDSAVYLCASSFGRAVLGEKLFFGSGTQLSVL.

This chain uses TRBV6-1 with TRBJ2-7; D call uncertain. Germline loops: CDR1 MNHNS, CDR2 SASEGT. The CDR3 consists of 14 residues. V lost 1 base, J lost 2 bases, and 9 bases lay in between. The CDR3 reads CASSEGGWAYEQYF. In DNA, the CDR3 is TGTGCCAGCAGTGAAGGAGGTTGGGCCTACGAGCAGTACTTC.

The chain links TRBV6-5 to TRBJ1-1; D is undetermined. This CDR3 contains 14 residues. CDR1 and CDR2 (germline): MNHEY, SVGAGI. V lost 6 bases and J 2 bases, leaving 13 bases between the germline ends. CDR3 sequence: CASSTTAGNTEAFF. Written as DNA, the CDR3 is TGTGCCAGCAGCACTACGGCCGGAAACACTGAAGCTTTCTTT.

For the CDR3, the DNA is TGTGCCAGCAGCGGAGACAGGGGCTCCTACGAGCAGTACTTC. It codes for CASSGDRGSYEQYF. This chain connects TRBV11-1 to TRBJ2-7, with TRBD1 identical over 8 bases. The trim removed 5 bases at V and 0 bases at J, leaving 3 bases unmatched. CDR1 and CDR2 from the germline V gene are SGHAT and FQDESV (reference sequence). This CDR3 spans 14 amino acids.

The chain is built from TRBV5-1 and TRBJ2-3, with a possible D match to TRBD1 (6 bases). Between the trimmed V and J ends, which lost 3 bases and 2 bases, there was a span of 13 bases. The CDR3 has 15 amino acids. Germline V gene lookup returns CDR1 SGHRS and CDR2 YFSETQ. The DNA for the CDR3 is TGCGCCAGCAGCTACTTACCAGGGGACACAGATACGCAGTATTTT. This codes for CASSYLPGDTDTQYF.

The chain links TRBV20-1 to TRBJ2-7; possibly TRBD2 for D (5 bases). Between the trimmed V and J ends, which lost 2 bases and 6 bases, there was a span of 8 bases. Germline values: CDR1 DFQATT, CDR2 SNEGSKA (reference sequence). This CDR3 spans 11 amino acids. DNA of the CDR3: TGCAGTGCTAGAAGAGGGAGCGAGCAGTACTTC. Protein: CSARRGSEQYF.

The chain carries TRBV19 and TRBJ1-1, with 11 positions matching TRBD1. The CDR3 sequence is 13 residues long. Trimming cost V 6 bases and J 10 bases; bases outside gene matches: 7. CDR1 and CDR2 (germline): LNHDA, SQIVND (reference sequence). DNA for the CDR3: TGTGCCAGTAGACCAGGGGACAGGGGGTCAGCTTTCTTT. It specifies CASRPGDRGSAFF.